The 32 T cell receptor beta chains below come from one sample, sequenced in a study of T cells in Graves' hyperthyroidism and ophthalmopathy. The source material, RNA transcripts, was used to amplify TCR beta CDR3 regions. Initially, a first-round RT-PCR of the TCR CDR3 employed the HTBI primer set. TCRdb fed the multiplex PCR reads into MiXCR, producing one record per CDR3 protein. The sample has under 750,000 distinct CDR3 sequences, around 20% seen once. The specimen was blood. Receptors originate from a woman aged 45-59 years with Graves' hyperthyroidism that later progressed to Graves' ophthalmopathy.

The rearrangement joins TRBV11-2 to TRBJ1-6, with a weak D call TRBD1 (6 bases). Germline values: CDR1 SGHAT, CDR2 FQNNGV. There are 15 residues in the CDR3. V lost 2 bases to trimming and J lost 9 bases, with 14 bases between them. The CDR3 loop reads CASSLLTGSSSPLHF. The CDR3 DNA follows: TGTGCCAGCAGCTTACTGACAGGCTCGAGTTCACCCCTCCACTTT. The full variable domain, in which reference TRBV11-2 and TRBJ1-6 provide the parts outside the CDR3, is EAGVAQSPRYKIIEKRQSVAFWCNPISGHATLYWYQQILGQGPKLLIQFQNNGVVDDSQLPKDRFSAERLKGVDSTLKIQPAKLEDSAVYLCASSLLTGSSSPLHFGNGTRLTVT.

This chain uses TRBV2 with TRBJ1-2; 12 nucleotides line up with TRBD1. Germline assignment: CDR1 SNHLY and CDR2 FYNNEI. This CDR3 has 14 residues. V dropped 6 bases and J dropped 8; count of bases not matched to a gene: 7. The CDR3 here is CASRSGTGGWGYTF. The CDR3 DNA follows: TGTGCCAGCAGGTCCGGGACAGGGGGCTGGGGCTACACCTTC.

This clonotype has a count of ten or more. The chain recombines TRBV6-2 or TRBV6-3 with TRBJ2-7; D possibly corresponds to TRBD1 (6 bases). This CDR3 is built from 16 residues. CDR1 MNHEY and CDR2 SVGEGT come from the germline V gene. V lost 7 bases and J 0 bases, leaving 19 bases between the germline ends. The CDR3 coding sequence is TGTGCCAGCAACCGAAGGGGGACGGGGAGCTCCTACGAGCAGTACTTC. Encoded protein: CASNRRGTGSSYEQYF.

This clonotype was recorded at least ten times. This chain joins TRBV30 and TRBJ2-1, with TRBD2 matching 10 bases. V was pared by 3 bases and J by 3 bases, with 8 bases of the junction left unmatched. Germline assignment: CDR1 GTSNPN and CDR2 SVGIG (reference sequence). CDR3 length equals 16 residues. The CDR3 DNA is TGTGCCTGGAGGGGAAAGCGGGGGGGCTTCTACAATGAGCAGTTCTTC. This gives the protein CAWRGKRGGFYNEQFF.

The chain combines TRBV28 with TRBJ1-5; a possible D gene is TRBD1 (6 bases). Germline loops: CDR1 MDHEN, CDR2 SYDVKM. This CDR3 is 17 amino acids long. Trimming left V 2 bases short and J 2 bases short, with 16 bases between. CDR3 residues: CASSLTTIRTGNQPQHF. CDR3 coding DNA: TGTGCCAGCAGTTTAACAACTATAAGGACAGGCAATCAGCCCCAGCATTTT.

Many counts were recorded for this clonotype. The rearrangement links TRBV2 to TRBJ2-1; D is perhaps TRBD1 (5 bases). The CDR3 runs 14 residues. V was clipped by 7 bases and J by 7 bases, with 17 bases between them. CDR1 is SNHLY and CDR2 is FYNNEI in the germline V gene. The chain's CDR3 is CASTATRRANEQFF. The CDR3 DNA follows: TGTGCCAGCACCGCGACGCGCAGGGCAAATGAGCAGTTCTTC.

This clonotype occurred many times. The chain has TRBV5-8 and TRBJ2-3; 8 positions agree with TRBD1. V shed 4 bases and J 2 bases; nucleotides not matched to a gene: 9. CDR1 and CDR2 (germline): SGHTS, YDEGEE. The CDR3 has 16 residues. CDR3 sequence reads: CASSPGTGPVTDTQYF. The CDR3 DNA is TGTGCCAGCAGCCCGGGGACAGGACCCGTCACAGATACGCAGTATTTT.

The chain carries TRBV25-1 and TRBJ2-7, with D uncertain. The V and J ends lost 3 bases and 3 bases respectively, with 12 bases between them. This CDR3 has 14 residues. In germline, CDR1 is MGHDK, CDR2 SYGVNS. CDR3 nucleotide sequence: TGTGCCAGCAGTGATCTCCACGGAGTCTACGAGCAGTACTTC. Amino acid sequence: CASSDLHGVYEQYF.

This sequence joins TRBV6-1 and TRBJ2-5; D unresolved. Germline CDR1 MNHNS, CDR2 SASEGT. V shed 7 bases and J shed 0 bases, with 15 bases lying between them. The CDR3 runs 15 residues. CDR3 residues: CASIFGTDDQETQYF. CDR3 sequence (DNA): TGTGCCAGCATTTTCGGTACAGACGACCAAGAGACCCAGTACTTC.

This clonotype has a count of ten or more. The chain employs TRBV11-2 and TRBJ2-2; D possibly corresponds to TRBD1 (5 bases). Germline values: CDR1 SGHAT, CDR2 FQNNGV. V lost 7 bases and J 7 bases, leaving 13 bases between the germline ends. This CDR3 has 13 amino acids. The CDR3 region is CASTLRADGELFF. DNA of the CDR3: TGTGCCAGCACCCTCAGGGCGGACGGGGAGCTGTTTTTT.

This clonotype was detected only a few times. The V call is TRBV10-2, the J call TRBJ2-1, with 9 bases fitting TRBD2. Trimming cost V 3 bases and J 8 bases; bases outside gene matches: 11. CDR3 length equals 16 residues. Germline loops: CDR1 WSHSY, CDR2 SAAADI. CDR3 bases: TGCGCCAGCAGTGACTATCGGGCGGGGGGGCGCGATGAGCAGTTCTTC. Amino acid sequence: CASSDYRAGGRDEQFF.

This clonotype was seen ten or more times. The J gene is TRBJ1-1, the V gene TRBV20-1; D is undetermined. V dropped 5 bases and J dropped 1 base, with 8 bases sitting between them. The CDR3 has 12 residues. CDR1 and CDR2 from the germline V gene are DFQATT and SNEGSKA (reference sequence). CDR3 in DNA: TGCAGTGCTGAGGGAGGGAACACTGAAGCTTTCTTT. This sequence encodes CSAEGGNTEAFF.

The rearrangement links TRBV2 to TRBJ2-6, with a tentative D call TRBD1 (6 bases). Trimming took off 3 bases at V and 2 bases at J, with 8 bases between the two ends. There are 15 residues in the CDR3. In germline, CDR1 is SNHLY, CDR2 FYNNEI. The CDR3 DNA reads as TGTGCCAGCAGTGACGAGGGGGCTGGGGCCAACGTCCTGACTTTC. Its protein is CASSDEGAGANVLTF.

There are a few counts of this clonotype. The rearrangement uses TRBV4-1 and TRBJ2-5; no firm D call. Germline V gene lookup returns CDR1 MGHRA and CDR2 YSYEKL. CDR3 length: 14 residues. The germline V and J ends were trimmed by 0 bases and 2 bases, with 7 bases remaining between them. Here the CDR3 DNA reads TGCGCCAGCAGCCAAGATGTCCCGCAAGAGACCCAGTACTTC. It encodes CASSQDVPQETQYF.

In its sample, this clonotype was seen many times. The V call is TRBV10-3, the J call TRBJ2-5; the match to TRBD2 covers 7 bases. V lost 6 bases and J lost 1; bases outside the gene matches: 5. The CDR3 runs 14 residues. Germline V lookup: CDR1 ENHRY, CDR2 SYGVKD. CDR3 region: CAISGGGVQETQYF. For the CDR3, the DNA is TGTGCCATCAGCGGGGGAGGGGTCCAAGAGACCCAGTACTTC.

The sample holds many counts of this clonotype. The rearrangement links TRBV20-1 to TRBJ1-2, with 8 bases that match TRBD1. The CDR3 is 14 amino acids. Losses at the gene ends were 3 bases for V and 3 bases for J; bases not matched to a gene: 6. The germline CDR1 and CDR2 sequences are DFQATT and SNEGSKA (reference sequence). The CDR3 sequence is CSASLGQGDYGYTF. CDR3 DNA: TGCAGTGCTAGCCTCGGACAGGGTGACTATGGCTACACCTTC.

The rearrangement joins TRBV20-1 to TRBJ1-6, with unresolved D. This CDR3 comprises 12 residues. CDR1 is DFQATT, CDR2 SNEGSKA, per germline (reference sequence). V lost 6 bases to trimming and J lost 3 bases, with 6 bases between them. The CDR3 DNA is TGCAGTGCCCCCCTCTATAATTCACCCCTCCACTTT. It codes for CSAPLYNSPLHF.

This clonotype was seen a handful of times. CDR3 amino acids: CASSVWRNRGGGDTQYF. The DNA of the CDR3 is TGCGCCAGCAGCGTTTGGAGGAACAGGGGGGGAGGAGATACGCAGTATTTT. V and J are TRBV5-1 and TRBJ2-3, with a tentative D call TRBD1 (8 bases). The germline gives CDR1 SGHRS, CDR2 YFSETQ. The CDR3 runs to 17 residues. With 4 bases removed from V and 5 bases from J, the gap between germline ends came to 23 bases.

The CDR3 protein is CASRRQGAVNLAKNIQYF. CDR3 nucleotide sequence: TGTGCCAGCAGGAGACAGGGGGCGGTTAATCTAGCCAAAAACATTCAGTACTTC. The V gene is TRBV6-2 or TRBV6-3, the J gene TRBJ2-4; 10 positions agree with TRBD1. This CDR3 is 18 amino acids long. Germline V gene sequence: CDR1 MNHEY, CDR2 SVGEGT. Trimming at V came to 6 bases and at J to 0 bases, leaving 11 bases not matched to a gene.

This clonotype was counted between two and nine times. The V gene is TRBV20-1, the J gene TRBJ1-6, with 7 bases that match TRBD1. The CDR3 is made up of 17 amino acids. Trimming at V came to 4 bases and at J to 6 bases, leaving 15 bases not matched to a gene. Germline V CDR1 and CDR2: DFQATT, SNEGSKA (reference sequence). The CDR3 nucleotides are TGCAGTGCTATCAGCCGGGACAGACGAGGAGGTAATTCACCCCTCCACTTT. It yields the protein CSAISRDRRGGNSPLHF.

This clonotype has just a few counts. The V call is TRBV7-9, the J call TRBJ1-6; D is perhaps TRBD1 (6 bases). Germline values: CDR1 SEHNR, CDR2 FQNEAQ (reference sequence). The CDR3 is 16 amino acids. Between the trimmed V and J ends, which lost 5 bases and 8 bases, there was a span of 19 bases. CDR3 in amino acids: CASSPLIGGRHSPLHF. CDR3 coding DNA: TGTGCCAGCAGCCCTCTAATCGGGGGCAGACATTCACCCCTCCACTTT.

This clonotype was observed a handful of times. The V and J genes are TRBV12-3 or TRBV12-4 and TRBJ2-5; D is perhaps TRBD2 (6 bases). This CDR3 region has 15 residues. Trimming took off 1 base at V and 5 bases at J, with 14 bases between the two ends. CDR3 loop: CASSLVSLAGETQYF. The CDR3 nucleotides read TGTGCCAGCAGTTTAGTTAGTTTGGCGGGGGAGACCCAGTACTTC.

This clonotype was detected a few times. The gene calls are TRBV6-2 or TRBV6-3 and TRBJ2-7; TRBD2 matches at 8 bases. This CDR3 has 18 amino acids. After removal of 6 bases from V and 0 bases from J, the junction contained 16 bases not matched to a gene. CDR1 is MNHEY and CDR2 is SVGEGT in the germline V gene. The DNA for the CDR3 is TGTGCCAGCAGCCCCGGGAGGGAAACCAGCCCGATCTCCTACGAGCAGTACTTC. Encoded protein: CASSPGRETSPISYEQYF.

CDR3 DNA sequence: TGTGCCAGTAGTATATTGGGCAGGGAAGGCACCGGGGAGCTGTTTTTT. Protein product: CASSILGREGTGELFF. This chain links TRBV19 with TRBJ2-2; D is possibly TRBD1 (5 bases). The V end lost 2 bases, the J end lost 4 bases, and 14 bases lay between the germline ends. This CDR3 region has 16 residues. The germline CDR1 and CDR2 sequences are LNHDA and SQIVND (reference sequence).

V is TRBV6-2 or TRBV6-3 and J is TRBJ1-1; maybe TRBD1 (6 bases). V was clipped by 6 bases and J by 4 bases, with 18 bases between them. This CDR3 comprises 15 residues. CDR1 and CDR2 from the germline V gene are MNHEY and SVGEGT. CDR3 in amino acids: CASSRPQGLTTEAFF. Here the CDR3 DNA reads TGTGCCAGCAGCCGACCGCAGGGGTTGACCACTGAAGCTTTCTTT.

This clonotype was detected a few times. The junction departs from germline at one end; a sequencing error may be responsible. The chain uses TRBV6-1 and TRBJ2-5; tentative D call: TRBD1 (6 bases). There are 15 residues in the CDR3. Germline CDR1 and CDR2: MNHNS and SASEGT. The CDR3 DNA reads TGTGCCAGCAGTCCGCAGGGGAGCACCCAAGGGACCCAGTACTTC. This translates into CASSPQGSTQGTQYF.

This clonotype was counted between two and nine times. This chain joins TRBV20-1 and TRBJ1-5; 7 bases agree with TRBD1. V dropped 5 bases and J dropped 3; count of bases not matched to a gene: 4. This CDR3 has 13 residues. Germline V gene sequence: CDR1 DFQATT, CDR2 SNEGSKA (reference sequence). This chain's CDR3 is CSAGTVTNQPQHF. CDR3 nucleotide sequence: TGCAGTGCTGGGACAGTTACCAATCAGCCCCAGCATTTT.

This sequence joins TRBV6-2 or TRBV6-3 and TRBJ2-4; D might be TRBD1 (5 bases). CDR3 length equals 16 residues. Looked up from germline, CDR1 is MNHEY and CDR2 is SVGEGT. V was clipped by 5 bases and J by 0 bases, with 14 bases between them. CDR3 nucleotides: TGTGCCAGCAGTCTTGACAGTGCTAGAGCCAAAAACATTCAGTACTTC. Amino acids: CASSLDSARAKNIQYF.

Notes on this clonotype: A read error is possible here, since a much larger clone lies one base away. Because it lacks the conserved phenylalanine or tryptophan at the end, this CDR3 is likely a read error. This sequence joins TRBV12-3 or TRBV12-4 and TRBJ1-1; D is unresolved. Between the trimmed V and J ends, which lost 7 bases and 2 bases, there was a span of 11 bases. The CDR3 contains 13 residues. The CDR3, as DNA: TGTGCCAGCACCTTAAGGGTCAACACTGAAGCTTTCTCT. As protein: CASTLRVNTEAFS.

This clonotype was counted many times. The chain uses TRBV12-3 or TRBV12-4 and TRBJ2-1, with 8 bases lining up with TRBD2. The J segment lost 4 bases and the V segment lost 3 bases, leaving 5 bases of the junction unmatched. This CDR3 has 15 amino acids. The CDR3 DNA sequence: TGTGCCAGCAGTTTGATGAGCGGGGGTTACAATGAGCAGTTCTTC. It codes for CASSLMSGGYNEQFF.

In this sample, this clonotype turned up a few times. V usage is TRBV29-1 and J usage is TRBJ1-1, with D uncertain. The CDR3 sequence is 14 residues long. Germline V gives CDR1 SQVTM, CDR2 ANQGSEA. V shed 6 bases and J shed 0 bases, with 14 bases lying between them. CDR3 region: CSVSAMGLNTEAFF. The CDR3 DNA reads TGCAGCGTCAGCGCGATGGGATTGAACACTGAAGCTTTCTTT.

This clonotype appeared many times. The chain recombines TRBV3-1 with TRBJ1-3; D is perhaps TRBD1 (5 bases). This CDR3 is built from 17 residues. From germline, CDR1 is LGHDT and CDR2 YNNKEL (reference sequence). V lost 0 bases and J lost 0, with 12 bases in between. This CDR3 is CASSQDSGASSGNTIYF. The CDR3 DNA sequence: TGTGCCAGCAGCCAAGATAGCGGGGCCAGCTCTGGAAACACCATATATTTT.